The entry below gives a single T cell receptor (beta chain) sequence along with its context. This sample was taken from a study of blood T cell repertoires in COVID-19. Generated by immunoSEQ multiplex PCR, the TCRdb table keeps only in-frame clones and is missing some. Of roughly 410,000 clones in the sample, 80% to 90% were seen once. Sequencing was carried out using peripheral blood. This TCR came from a woman between 55 and 75 years old with COVID-19, enrolled during active disease.

The CDR3 loop is CASSAPGQGLYEQYF. The CDR3 DNA reads TGTGCCAGCAGCGCTCCGGGACAGGGGTTATACGAGCAGTACTTC. This sequence joins TRBV11-2 and TRBJ2-7; 10 bases are a match to TRBD1. Germline V gene data show CDR1 as SGHAT and CDR2 as FQNNGV. The trim removed 5 bases at V and 4 bases at J, leaving 8 bases unmatched. The CDR3 is 15 residues long.